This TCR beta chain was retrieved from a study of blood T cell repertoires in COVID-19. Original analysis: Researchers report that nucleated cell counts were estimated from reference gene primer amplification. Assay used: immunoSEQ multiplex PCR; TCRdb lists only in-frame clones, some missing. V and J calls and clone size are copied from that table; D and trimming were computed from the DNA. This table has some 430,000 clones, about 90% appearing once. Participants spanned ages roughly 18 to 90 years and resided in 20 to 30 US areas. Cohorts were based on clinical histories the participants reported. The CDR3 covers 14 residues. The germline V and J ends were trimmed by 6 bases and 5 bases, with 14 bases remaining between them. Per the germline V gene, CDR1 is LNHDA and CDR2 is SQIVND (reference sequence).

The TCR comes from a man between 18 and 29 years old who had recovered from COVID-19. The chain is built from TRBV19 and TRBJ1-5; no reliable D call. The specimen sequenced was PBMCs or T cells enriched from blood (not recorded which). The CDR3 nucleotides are TGTGCCAGTAGAACCGGGCCGGGAGATCAGCCCCAGCATTTT. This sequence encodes CASRTGPGDQPQHF. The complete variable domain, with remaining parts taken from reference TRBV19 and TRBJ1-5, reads DGGITQSPKYLFRKEGQNVTLSCEQNLNHDAMYWYRQDPGQGLRLIYYSQIVNDFQKGDIAEGYSVSREKKESFPLTVTSAQKNPTAFYLCASRTGPGDQPQHFGDGTRLSIL.